Given below is one TCR beta chain in context. Its antigen is as yet unknown. This specimen belongs to a study of response to subunit inactivated influenza vaccine. Study-wide results and limits: Every seasonal influenza vaccination brings in few new T cells, the authors suggested.

MiXCR was run by TCRdb on the RT-PCR reads, yielding one entry per CDR3 protein. The repertoire has about 520,000 distinct CDR3 sequences, 25% of them found once; the top ten carry 1.9%. The CDR3 spans 17 residues. Germline assignment: CDR1 SEHNR and CDR2 FQNEAQ (reference sequence). Trimming took off 4 bases at V and 2 bases at J, with 15 bases between the two ends. The receptor was derived from a man in his fifties or sixties who received an inactivated influenza vaccine. The specimen was CD4+ T cells sorted from PBMCs, collected around 5 days after vaccination. The chain combines TRBV7-9 with TRBJ2-6; possible D gene TRBD2, 6 bases. The CDR3 DNA reads as TGTGCCAGCAGCTCATTCCGCGGGACGGCTGGGGCCAACGTCCTGACTTTC. Protein sequence: CASSSFRGTAGANVLTF.